The T cell receptor (beta chain) described here comes from a study of T-cell reconstitution after alpha-beta-depleted transplantation in children. General study results and limits: Newly generated T cells supplied most T-cell counts and diversity one year post-transplant.

Preparation of the TCRbeta library was carried out with unique molecular identifiers. Using its own MiXCR run on the PCR reads, TCRdb lists one record per CDR3 protein. The sample lists 500,000 to 600,000 distinct CDR3 sequences; approximately 30% were seen once. Germline CDR1 and CDR2: MDHEN and SYDVKM. This CDR3 has 14 residues. V was trimmed by 5 bases and J by 1 base, leaving 6 bases between them. This clonotype was counted a few times. What it binds is unknown. The sequence derives from a boy less than two years old with Wiskott-Aldrich syndrome, due to receive a stem cell transplant. The rearrangement uses TRBV28 and TRBJ2-6; D remains unclear. Sequences were derived from PBMCs, sampled before TCRalphabeta/CD19-depleted stem cell transplant. Written as DNA, the CDR3 is TGTGCCAGCAGTCCCATTTCTGGGGCCAACGTCCTGACTTTC. Protein: CASSPISGANVLTF.